A selection of T cell receptor beta chains follows, all from one sample in a study of blood T cell repertoires in COVID-19. Repertoires were generated with immunoSEQ multiplex PCR, while TCRdb's copy carries only in-frame clones and drops some. Of some 190,000 clones in the sample, 75% to 90% were seen once. The material sequenced was peripheral blood. These receptor sequences come from a man aged 60-69 years with acute or convalescent COVID-19. CDR3s include the opening cysteine and the closing phenylalanine or tryptophan. The D gene is left open where the match is weak. A clone size is listed for some rows: how often the clone was seen (once, few, many), or a class if it is expanded.

clone_size	d_call	v_call	j_call	cdr3_nt	cdr3_aa
-	-	TRBV10-3	TRBJ1-2	TGTGCCATCAGTGAGTCGAAGGGAGATGGGGGCTACACCTTC	CAISESKGDGGYTF
-	-	TRBV5-4	TRBJ2-7	TGTGCCAGCAGCTTGGATGGAGGCGAGCAGTACTTC	CASSLDGGEQYF
-	-	TRBV7-9	TRBJ2-2	TGTGCCAGCAGCCCTCTAGGTAACACCGGGGAGCTGTTTTTT	CASSPLGNTGELFF
-	-	TRBV23-1	TRBJ2-2	TGCGCCAGCAGTCAATGTTCAGATCGAGCGCACACCGGGGAGCTGTTTTTT	CASSQCSDRAHTGELFF
-	TRBD1	TRBV19	TRBJ2-3	TGTGCCAGTAGTGACAGGGGGCAAACAGATACGCAGTATTTT	CASSDRGQTDTQYF
-	-	TRBV19	TRBJ1-1	TGTGCCAGTAAGGAAGGGGCCACTGAAGCTTTCTTT	CASKEGATEAFF
-	TRBD1	TRBV7-6	TRBJ1-1	TGTGCCAGCAGCTTCCCGATTCGACAGGGGGGGAACACTGAAGCTTTCTTT	CASSFPIRQGGNTEAFF
-	-	TRBV3-1/TRBV3-2	TRBJ1-3	TGTGCCAGCAGCCCAGAACCGTTAGTTGGAAACACCATATATTTT	CASSPEPLVGNTIYF
-	-	TRBV13	TRBJ2-3	TGTGCCAGCAGCCCTAGCACAGATACGCAGTATTTT	CASSPSTDTQYF
-	-	TRBV5-4	TRBJ1-2	TGTGCCAGCAGCTTGGTTGTCGAGGGAATCCATGGCTACACCTTC	CASSLVVEGIHGYTF
once	-	TRBV4-3	TRBJ2-3	TGCGCCAGCAGCCAACGGACTGCCGCTGATACGCAGTATTTT	CASSQRTAADTQYF
-	TRBD1	TRBV5-1	TRBJ1-2	TGCGCCAGCAGCTTGGATCCGACAGGGGGTTATGGCTACACCTTC	CASSLDPTGGYGYTF
few	-	TRBV19	TRBJ1-5	TGTGCCAGTAGTATCAAGAGGGGGACACAGCCCCAGCATTTT	CASSIKRGTQPQHF
-	TRBD1	TRBV13	TRBJ2-7	TGTGCCAGCAGCGGGGACAGGGAGACCTACGAGCAGTACTTC	CASSGDRETYEQYF
few	-	TRBV11-2	TRBJ1-1	TGTGCCAGCAGCTTAGGGGGAGATAACACTGAAGCTTTCTTT	CASSLGGDNTEAFF
-	-	TRBV5-1	TRBJ2-5	TGCGCCAGCAGCTCGGCGGCCCAAGAGACCCAGTACTTC	CASSSAAQETQYF
-	-	TRBV6-5	TRBJ2-3	TGTGCCAGCAGTTCATCCCAGGGTACAGATACGCAGTATTTT	CASSSSQGTDTQYF
-	-	TRBV21-1	TRBJ2-7	TGTGCCAGCAGCAACGTGAAGCGGTCCTCCTACGAGCAGTACTTC	CASSNVKRSSYEQYF
few	-	TRBV19	TRBJ1-1	TGTGCCAGTAGTATAACCCGAGGTCCTTACACTGAAGCTTTCTTT	CASSITRGPYTEAFF
once	TRBD1	TRBV3-1/TRBV3-2	TRBJ2-3	TGTGCCAGCAGCCCCGAGGACAGGTGCACAGATACGCAGTATTTT	CASSPEDRCTDTQYF
few	-	TRBV19	TRBJ1-2	TGTGCCAGTAGTATCTGGGGCCTTGGGAATGGCTACACCTTC	CASSIWGLGNGYTF
-	TRBD1	TRBV15	TRBJ1-6	TGTGCCACACGACAGGGCCCGAGCTCCTATAATTCACCCCTCCACTTT	CATRQGPSSYNSPLHF
once	-	TRBV27	TRBJ2-7	TGTGCCAGCAGTTTATCAGGAGGGGCAGGTGGTACATACGAGCAGTACTTC	CASSLSGGAGGTYEQYF
few	TRBD1	TRBV3-1/TRBV3-2	TRBJ2-6	TGTGCCAGCAGCGCAAAGATCCGGGACAGGCTACTCTCTGGGGCCAACGTCCTGACTTTC	CASSAKIRDRLLSGANVLTF
-	-	TRBV30	TRBJ2-1	TGTGCCTGGACAAGACTAGGGAATGAGCAGTTCTTC	CAWTRLGNEQFF
-	TRBD2	TRBV3-1/TRBV3-2	TRBJ2-7	TGTGCCAGCAGCCAAAAAACTAGCGCCTATGACTGGCAGTACTTC	CASSQKTSAYDWQYF
-	-	TRBV6-5	TRBJ1-5	TGTGCCAGCAGTTACCCACAGGGTCGGAATCAGCCCCAGCATTTT	CASSYPQGRNQPQHF
-	-	TRBV30	TRBJ1-2	TGTGCCTGGATGAACACAGGCTTCTATGGCTACACCTTC	CAWMNTGFYGYTF
-	TRBD1	TRBV2	TRBJ2-3	TGTGCCAGCAGTACCACGGTGTACAGGGGGAAAACAGATACGCAGTATTTT	CASSTTVYRGKTDTQYF
-	TRBD2	TRBV29-1	TRBJ2-1	TGCAGCGTTCATATCGGGGGGTCCGGCGATGAGCAGTTCTTC	CSVHIGGSGDEQFF
few	-	TRBV12-3/TRBV12-4	TRBJ2-5	TGTGCCAGCAGTTTAGTAGCAGAGACCCAGTACTTC	CASSLVAETQYF
few	TRBD2	TRBV11-2	TRBJ2-1	TGTGCCAGCAGCCCGACTAGCGGGAGGAGTTGGTATGAGCAGTTCTTC	CASSPTSGRSWYEQFF
-	TRBD1	TRBV7-3	TRBJ2-1	TGTGCCAGCAGCCTACAGGGGGCGGAATTCGATGAGCAGTTCTTC	CASSLQGAEFDEQFF
-	TRBD2	TRBV30	TRBJ2-2	TGTGCCTGGAGTCAGGGACTAGCCGGCGGGGAGCTGTTTTTT	CAWSQGLAGGELFF
-	-	TRBV9	TRBJ1-1	TGTGCCAGCAGCGTCTTCCAGGGGCAGGACACTGAAGCTTTCTTT	CASSVFQGQDTEAFF